The clone carrying this T cell receptor beta chain was found a few times. Its antigen is currently unknown. UMIs and sample barcodes were carried by the TCR alpha and TCR beta cDNA libraries that 5'RACE produced using constant-segment primers. TCRdb called the 5' RACE reads again in MiXCR, with one record for every CDR3 protein. The data contain approximately 340,000 distinct CDR3 sequences, around 13% of them singletons. This entry comes from a study of T-cell memory formation after mild COVID-19. Study-wide background: Clusters of TCRs were largely donor specific.

General observations from the study: Among CD4+ contracting clones, most were CM and EM, and CD8+ ones EMRA. Contracting clones from day 15 to 85 showed balanced CD4/CD8; later expanders favored CD4+.

The germline V gene encodes CDR1 MDHEN and CDR2 SYDVKM. V lost 6 bases and J lost 6, with 19 bases in between. There are 15 residues in the CDR3. Sequencing was done on a sample of PBMCs or a T cell subset sorted from them (not recorded which). The clonotype comes from a man younger than 30 who had mild COVID-19 (a few samples of this study predate the infection). Cell type and time point are not known. The chain combines TRBV28 with TRBJ2-3; either TRBD1 or TRBD2 may supply D (5 bases each). The CDR3 DNA follows: TGTGCCAGCAGAAGACGAGGGGTAGGACGCGATACGCAGTATTTT. This translates into CASRRRGVGRDTQYF.